The clone carrying this TCR beta chain was counted a single time. The protocol was immunoSEQ multiplex PCR, while the TCRdb copy is restricted to in-frame clones and leaves out a portion. This sample yields some 1,600,000 clones, of which 95% to 99% are seen a single time; roughly 0.45% belongs to the top ten. V lost 7 bases and J 3 bases, leaving 11 bases between the germline ends. In germline, CDR1 is SEHNR, CDR2 FQNEAQ (reference sequence). The CDR3 has 13 amino acids. The data were taken from a study of shared clonotypes between healthy human individuals. Across the whole study: Each donor's CD8 memory used one plate, CD8 naive two, each CD4 subset three.

Sequencing was performed on naive CD4+ T cells sorted from blood. Stated subset: CD45RA+ positively selected. The V gene is TRBV7-9, the J gene TRBJ2-3; D gene unclear. The TCR comes from a man aged 25 to 40 in good health. The CDR3 loop reads CASNLLETDTQYF. The CDR3 region has the DNA TGTGCCAGCAACCTCTTGGAAACAGATACGCAGTATTTT.